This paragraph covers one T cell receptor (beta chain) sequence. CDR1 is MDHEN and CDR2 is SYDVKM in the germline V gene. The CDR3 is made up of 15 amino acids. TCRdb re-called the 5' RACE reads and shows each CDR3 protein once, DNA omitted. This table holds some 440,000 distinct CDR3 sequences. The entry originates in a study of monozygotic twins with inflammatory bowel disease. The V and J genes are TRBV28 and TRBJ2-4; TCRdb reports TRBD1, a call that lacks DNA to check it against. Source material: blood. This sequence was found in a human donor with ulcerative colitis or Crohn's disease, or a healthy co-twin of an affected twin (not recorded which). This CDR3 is CASSPPWGDKNIQYF. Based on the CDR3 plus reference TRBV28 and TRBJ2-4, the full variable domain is DVKVTQSSRYLVKRTGEKVFLECVQDMDHENMFWYRQDPGLGLRLIYFSYDVKMKEKGDIPEGYSVSREKKERFSLILESASTNQTSMYLCASSPPWGDKNIQYFGAGTRLSVL.